What follows are 11 T cell receptor beta chains derived from one specimen sequenced in a study of blood T cell repertoires in COVID-19. Assay used: immunoSEQ multiplex PCR; TCRdb lists only in-frame clones, some missing. The sample has about 69,000 clones, about 86% seen once. Sequencing was done on a sample of peripheral blood. The receptors come from a middle-aged man with COVID-19, enrolled during active disease.

CDR3 sequence: CASRSGTESPLHF. CDR3 in DNA: TGTGCCAGCAGGTCCGGGACAGAATCACCCCTCCACTTT. The J gene is TRBJ1-6, the V gene TRBV7-2, with 7 bases identical to TRBD1. Germline V gene sequence: CDR1 SGHTA, CDR2 FQGNSA. Losses at the gene ends were 6 bases for V and 10 bases for J; bases not matched to a gene: 6. CDR3 length: 13 residues.

This clone was detected only a few times. An end of the junction differs from the germline gene, which may be a read error. The J gene is TRBJ2-7, the V gene TRBV6-5; possible D gene TRBD2, 6 bases. CDR3 size: 13 residues. The germline V gene encodes CDR1 MNHEY and CDR2 SVGAGI. CDR3 region: CASSFQGSTRENF. Written as DNA, the CDR3 is TGTGCCAGCAGTTTCCAAGGGTCGACTAGGGAGAACTTC.

The J gene is TRBJ2-1, the V gene TRBV6-1; D may be TRBD1 (5 bases). This CDR3 contains 14 residues. Germline CDR1 is MNHNS and CDR2 is SASEGT. V dropped 3 bases and J dropped 3 bases, with 9 bases sitting between them. The CDR3 DNA follows: TGTGCCAGCAGTGACAGGGTGATCTACAATGAGCAGTTCTTC. This gives the protein CASSDRVIYNEQFF.

The V call is TRBV4-1, the J call TRBJ2-1; 8 nucleotides match TRBD2. Trimming took 4 bases from V and 8 from J; bases not matched to a gene: 10. The CDR3 consists of 15 residues. Germline V gives CDR1 MGHRA, CDR2 YSYEKL. Here the CDR3 reads CASSRATGGTDEQFF. CDR3 nucleotides: TGCGCCAGCAGCCGGGCGACGGGGGGGACGGATGAGCAGTTCTTC.

This clone was recorded once. CDR3 DNA sequence: TGTGCCTGGAGCCAGGTGGGACAGGATAATGAAAAACTGTTTTTT. It is translated as CAWSQVGQDNEKLFF. The chain employs TRBV30 and TRBJ1-4; 8 bases line up with TRBD1. Trimming at V came to 3 bases and at J to 4 bases, leaving 7 bases not matched to a gene. This CDR3 has 15 residues. Germline-derived CDR1 and CDR2 are GTSNPN and SVGIG (reference sequence).

The chain joins TRBV28 to TRBJ1-1; D is ambiguous. The CDR3 spans 11 residues. Trimming shortened V by 5 bases and J by 3 bases, and 4 bases separated the two germline ends. CDR1 and CDR2 (germline): MDHEN, SYDVKM. This chain's CDR3 is CASSTDTEAFF. The CDR3 nucleotides are TGTGCCAGCAGTACGGACACTGAAGCTTTCTTT.

The chain has TRBV11-2 and TRBJ2-3, with TRBD2 identical over 8 bases. The CDR3 sequence is 16 residues long. Germline CDR1 reads SGHAT; CDR2 reads FQNNGV. The trim removed 2 bases at V and 0 bases at J, leaving 4 bases unmatched. CDR3 sequence reads: CASSLIGGGSTDTQYF. The CDR3 DNA is TGTGCCAGCAGCTTAATCGGGGGGGGAAGCACAGATACGCAGTATTTT.

This rearrangement joins TRBV11-3 to TRBJ2-5, with a weak D call TRBD1 (5 bases). CDR1 is SGHNT, CDR2 YENEEA, per germline. The length of the CDR3 is 14 residues. The V and J ends lost 3 bases and 1 base respectively, with 9 bases between them. The CDR3 region is CASSFSGSQETQYF. The CDR3 DNA reads TGTGCCAGCAGCTTCTCAGGGTCCCAAGAGACCCAGTACTTC. The whole variable domain, filled in from reference TRBV11-3 and TRBJ2-5, reads EAGVVQSPRYKIIEKKQPVAFWCNPISGHNTLYWYLQNLGQGPELLIRYENEEAVDDSQLPKDRFSAERLKGVDSTLKIQPAELGDSAVYLCASSFSGSQETQYFGPGTRLLVL.

This clone was observed once. The chain has TRBV2 and TRBJ1-1; D is possibly TRBD1 (5 bases). Germline values: CDR1 SNHLY, CDR2 FYNNEI. The CDR3 has 13 amino acids. The germline V and J ends were trimmed by 6 bases and 1 base, with 9 bases remaining between them. DNA for the CDR3: TGTGCCAGCAGCACAGACAGGAACACTGAAGCTTTCTTT. Its protein product is CASSTDRNTEAFF.

The chain recombines TRBV4-1 with TRBJ2-3; 15 bases are a match to TRBD2. Trimming took 0 bases from V and 9 from J; bases not matched to a gene: 4. CDR1 and CDR2 (germline): MGHRA, YSYEKL. The CDR3 covers 16 residues. The CDR3 sequence is CASSQDWTSGGGTQYF. The DNA of the CDR3 is TGCGCCAGCAGCCAAGATTGGACTAGCGGGGGGGGAACGCAGTATTTT.

This chain joins TRBV9 and TRBJ2-7, with TRBD1 identical over 10 bases. The CDR3 length is 14 residues. The germline gives CDR1 SGDLS, CDR2 YYNGEE. Losses at the gene ends were 3 bases for V and 5 bases for J; bases not matched to a gene: 5. CDR3 sequence: CASSARQGAHEQYF. The CDR3 nucleotides read TGTGCCAGCAGCGCCCGACAGGGGGCCCACGAGCAGTACTTC.